This T cell receptor beta chain was captured by sequencing in a study of blood T cell repertoires in COVID-19. Germline V gene lookup returns CDR1 SGHNT and CDR2 YYREEE (reference sequence). V dropped 4 bases and J dropped 4 bases, with 12 bases sitting between them. This CDR3 contains 15 residues. Sequenced by immunoSEQ multiplex PCR; TCRdb stores in-frame clones only, minus some. This table holds about 370,000 clones, approximately 88% found once. Sequenced material: peripheral blood. The rearrangement links TRBV5-4 to TRBJ2-6; D gene ambiguous. This receptor was obtained from a woman in her twenties or thirties with COVID-19, enrolled during active disease. Written as DNA, the CDR3 is TGTGCCAGCAGCCCTCCAGCGTCCGGGGCCAACGTCCTGACTTTC. Amino acids: CASSPPASGANVLTF.